The 11 T cell receptor beta chains below come from one sample, sequenced in a study of blood T cell repertoires in COVID-19. Measured with immunoSEQ multiplex PCR; TCRdb has only the in-frame clones, and not every one. This sample has 100,000 to 150,000 clones; around 82% occur once, and the top ten carry approximately 12%. The sequenced sample consisted of peripheral blood. Receptors originate from a woman under 40 who had recovered from COVID-19.

V and J are TRBV30 and TRBJ1-2; D is perhaps TRBD1 (5 bases). V was shortened by 2 bases and J by 4 bases, with 17 bases between the two germline ends. Per germline, CDR1 GTSNPN and CDR2 SVGIG (reference sequence). This CDR3 region has 15 residues. In DNA form, the CDR3 reads TGTGCCTGGAGTCTCCCACGGGGAGGGACCTATGGCTACACCTTC. This codes for CAWSLPRGGTYGYTF.

V and J are TRBV6-5 and TRBJ1-6; 8 bases fit TRBD1. The CDR3 length is 15 residues. V lost 4 bases and J lost 9; bases outside the gene matches: 8. Germline CDR1 and CDR2: MNHEY and SVGAGI. The CDR3 loop reads CASSFRDRPASPLHF. The CDR3 DNA reads as TGTGCCAGCAGTTTCCGGGACAGGCCCGCTTCACCCCTCCACTTT.

The chain combines TRBV2 with TRBJ1-1; 9 bases are shared with TRBD1. Germline V CDR1 and CDR2: SNHLY, FYNNEI. V dropped 8 bases and J dropped 3; count of bases not matched to a gene: 13. The CDR3 loop spans 16 amino acids. CDR3 DNA: TGTGCCAGCGGGGACCTCATGGACAGGGGTGACACTGAAGCTTTCTTT. Its protein is CASGDLMDRGDTEAFF.

V and J are TRBV3-1 (or the pseudogene TRBV3-2) and TRBJ1-2, with a possible D match to TRBD1 (5 bases). The CDR3 extends over 14 amino acids. V shed 3 bases and J shed 5 bases, with 13 bases lying between them. The germline gives CDR1 LGHDT, CDR2 YNNKEL (reference sequence). In DNA form, the CDR3 reads TGTGCCAGCAGCCAGTCCGGGACTGGTTATGGCTACACCTTC. Protein product: CASSQSGTGYGYTF.

At least ten counts were recorded for this clone. V and J are TRBV5-1 and TRBJ1-3; D is possibly TRBD1 (5 bases). Trimming took off 4 bases at V and 0 bases at J, with 8 bases between the two ends. CDR1 and CDR2 from the germline V gene are SGHRS and YFSETQ. This CDR3 comprises 14 residues. The CDR3 bases are TGCGCCAGCAGCGGCGGGGCCTCTGGAAACACCATATATTTT. Amino acids: CASSGGASGNTIYF.

This chain joins TRBV9 and TRBJ2-7; D not certain. Germline V CDR1 and CDR2: SGDLS, YYNGEE. The CDR3 runs 14 residues. V was shortened by 4 bases and J by 5 bases, with 16 bases between the two germline ends. CDR3 DNA sequence: TGTGCCAGCAGCCCCCCGGCGGAGAACCACGAGCAGTACTTC. Protein: CASSPPAENHEQYF.

V gene TRBV7-9 combines with J gene TRBJ2-7, with 10 positions matching TRBD2. With 5 bases clipped from V and 2 bases from J, the junction kept 6 bases outside the gene matches. Germline loops: CDR1 SEHNR, CDR2 FQNEAQ (reference sequence). This CDR3 region has 15 residues. The CDR3 nucleotides read TGTGCCAGCAGCCAAAGCGGGGGGGCAACCTACGAGCAGTACTTC. Its translation is CASSQSGGATYEQYF.

This clone was detected a few times. The chain couples TRBV29-1 to TRBJ1-2, with TRBD1 matching over 8 bases. V lost 6 bases, J lost 11 bases, and 8 bases stayed unmatched. There are 11 residues in the CDR3. Germline CDR1 and CDR2: SQVTM and ANQGSEA. The CDR3 reads CSVGTGATYTF. CDR3 bases: TGCAGCGTCGGGACAGGCGCTACTTACACCTTC.

This chain links TRBV4-1 with TRBJ2-1, with 9 bases aligning to TRBD1. CDR1 is MGHRA, CDR2 YSYEKL, per germline. V was clipped by 0 bases and J by 4 bases; unmatched bases: 7. This CDR3 has 17 residues. Written as DNA, the CDR3 is TGCGCCAGCAGCCAAGATCCCGGGACAGGGCCTTACAATGAGCAGTTCTTC. Its translation: CASSQDPGTGPYNEQFF.

V gene TRBV18 combines with J gene TRBJ1-6; D is unresolved. Between the trimmed V and J ends, which lost 3 bases and 4 bases, there was a span of 10 bases. Germline V lookup: CDR1 KGHSH, CDR2 LQKENI. The CDR3 totals 15 residues. In DNA form, the CDR3 reads TGTGCCAGCTCACCCGAGGCTGGTTATAATTCACCCCTCCACTTT. It yields the protein CASSPEAGYNSPLHF. The whole variable domain, filled in from reference TRBV18 and TRBJ1-6, reads NAGVMQNPRHLVRRRGQEARLRCSPMKGHSHVYWYRQLPEEGLKFMVYLQKENIIDESGMPKERFSAEFPKEGPSILRIQQVVRGDSAAYFCASSPEAGYNSPLHFGNGTRLTVT.

This chain connects TRBV2 to TRBJ1-2, with no clear D. Trimming removed 3 bases at V and 4 bases at J, with 18 bases between. The CDR3 sequence is 16 residues long. Germline CDR1 and CDR2: SNHLY and FYNNEI. The CDR3: CASSDLAYRPFYGYTF. As DNA, the CDR3 is TGTGCCAGCAGTGATCTTGCGTACAGACCATTCTATGGCTACACCTTC.